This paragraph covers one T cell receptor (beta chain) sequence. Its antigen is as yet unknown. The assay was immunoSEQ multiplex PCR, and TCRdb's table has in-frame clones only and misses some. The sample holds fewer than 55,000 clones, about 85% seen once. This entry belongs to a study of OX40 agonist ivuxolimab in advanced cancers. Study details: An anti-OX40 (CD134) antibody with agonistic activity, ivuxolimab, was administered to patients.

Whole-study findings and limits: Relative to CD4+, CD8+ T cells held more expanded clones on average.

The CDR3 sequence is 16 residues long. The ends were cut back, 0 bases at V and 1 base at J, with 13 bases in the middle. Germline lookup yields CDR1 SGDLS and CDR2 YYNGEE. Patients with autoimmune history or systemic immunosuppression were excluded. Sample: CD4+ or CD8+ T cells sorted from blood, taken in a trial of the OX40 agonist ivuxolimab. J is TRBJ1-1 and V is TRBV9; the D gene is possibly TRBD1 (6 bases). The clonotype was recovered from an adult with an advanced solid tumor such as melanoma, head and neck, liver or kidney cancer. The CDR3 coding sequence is TGTGCCAGCAGCGTAGCTAACAGGGCTCCGAACACTGAAGCTTTCTTT. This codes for CASSVANRAPNTEAFF.